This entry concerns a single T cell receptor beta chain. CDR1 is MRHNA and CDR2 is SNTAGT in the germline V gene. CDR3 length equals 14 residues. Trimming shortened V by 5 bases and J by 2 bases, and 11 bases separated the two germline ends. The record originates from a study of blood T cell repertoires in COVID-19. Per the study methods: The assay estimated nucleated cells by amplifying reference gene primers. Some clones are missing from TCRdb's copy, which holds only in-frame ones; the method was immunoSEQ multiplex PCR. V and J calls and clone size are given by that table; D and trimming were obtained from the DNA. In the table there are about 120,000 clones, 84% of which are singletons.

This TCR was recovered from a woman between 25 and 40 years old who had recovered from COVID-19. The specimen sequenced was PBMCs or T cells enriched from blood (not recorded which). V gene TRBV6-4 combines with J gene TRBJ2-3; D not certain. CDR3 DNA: TGTGCCAGCAGTCCCGGTCGGGTCACAGATACGCAGTATTTT. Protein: CASSPGRVTDTQYF.